The 19 T cell receptor beta chains presented below share a single source sample, sequenced in a study of beta chain features in type 1 diabetes. The isolated RNA, all of it, was reverse transcribed, so expressed TCRB transcripts were what got sequenced. Clones were read by immunoSEQ multiplex PCR, and TCRdb kept only the in-frame ones, dropping some. The repertoire holds under 300,000 clones, with about 30% as singletons. Sequences were obtained from central memory CD4+ T cells from blood. Receptors were obtained from a man aged 25-40 years in good health.

The chain combines TRBV7-8 with TRBJ1-6; D possibly corresponds to TRBD1 (5 bases). V dropped 5 bases and J dropped 9 bases, with 14 bases sitting between them. This CDR3 contains 14 residues. Per the germline V gene, CDR1 is SGHVS and CDR2 is FQNEAQ. In DNA form, the CDR3 reads TGTGCCAGCAGCCCGGGAGGGGAGGGTTCACCCCTCCACTTT. Amino acid sequence: CASSPGGEGSPLHF.

The rearrangement joins TRBV29-1 to TRBJ1-4; D possibly corresponds to TRBD1 (6 bases). The length of the CDR3 is 19 residues. Germline-derived CDR1 and CDR2 are SQVTM and ANQGSEA. V was shortened by 6 bases and J by 5 bases, with 31 bases between the two germline ends. DNA for the CDR3: TGCAGCGTCCACTTGACCGGACAGTTGATCCTGAGGGGGAATGAAAAACTGTTTTTT. Amino acid sequence: CSVHLTGQLILRGNEKLFF.

This sequence joins TRBV7-2 and TRBJ1-6, with a tentative D call TRBD1 (5 bases). CDR1 and CDR2 (germline): SGHTA, FQGNSA. V was clipped by 0 bases and J by 10 bases, with 13 bases between them. The CDR3 length is 15 residues. The chain's CDR3 is CASSLATDIGSPLHF. CDR3 nucleotides: TGTGCCAGCAGCTTAGCGACGGACATCGGATCACCCCTCCACTTT. Full variable domain (outside the CDR3, taken from reference TRBV7-2 and TRBJ1-6): GAGVSQSPSNKVTEKGKDVELRCDPISGHTALYWYRQSLGQGLEFLIYFQGNSAPDKSGLPSDRFSAERTGGSVSTLTIQRTQQEDSAVYLCASSLATDIGSPLHFGNGTRLTVT.

As concerns this clone: The same CDR3 can be traced to other DNA sequences in this sample. The chain combines TRBV5-1 with TRBJ1-6; D ambiguous. The CDR3 length is 13 residues. CDR1 and CDR2 (germline): SGHRS, YFSETQ. Deletions cut 0 bases from V and 7 bases from J, with 5 bases between. The DNA of the CDR3 is TGCGCCAGCAGCTTGGTCCGGAATTCACCCCTCCACTTT. Encoded protein: CASSLVRNSPLHF.

For this clone: At the DNA level, this CDR3 is encoded by other sequences in the same sample as well. The chain couples TRBV30 to TRBJ2-3; D uncertain. V was pared by 2 bases and J by 3 bases, with 3 bases between. Germline CDR1 is GTSNPN and CDR2 is SVGIG (reference sequence). The CDR3 extends over 11 amino acids. The DNA for the CDR3 is TGTGCCTGGAGTTATACAGATACGCAGTATTTT. Translated, it gives CAWSYTDTQYF.

This clone showed up just a few times. The gene calls are TRBV30 and TRBJ2-2; no definite D call. The ends were cut back, 1 base at V and 4 bases at J, with 7 bases in the middle. The CDR3 has 13 amino acids. CDR1 is GTSNPN, CDR2 SVGIG, per germline (reference sequence). DNA of the CDR3: TGTGCCTGGAGTGGTCAGACCACCGGGGAGCTGTTTTTT. This translates into CAWSGQTTGELFF.

The chain employs TRBV30 and TRBJ2-7; maybe TRBD2 (5 bases). There are 12 residues in the CDR3. Germline-derived CDR1 and CDR2 are GTSNPN and SVGIG (reference sequence). Trimming stripped 0 bases from V and 6 bases from J, with 9 bases between. The DNA for the CDR3 is TGTGCCTGGAGTGTATCGAGGGTCGAGCAGTACTTC. Its translation is CAWSVSRVEQYF.

This clone was seen a few times. The chain recombines TRBV7-9 with TRBJ2-5; D possibly corresponds to TRBD2 (7 bases). The germline CDR1 and CDR2 sequences are SEHNR and FQNEAQ (reference sequence). The CDR3 length is 17 residues. Deletions cut 2 bases from V and 7 bases from J, with 23 bases between. In nucleotides, the CDR3 is TGTGCCAGCAGCTTAAGGGCATGGGGAGGGTCGGACAGGACCCAGTACTTC. Its translation is CASSLRAWGGSDRTQYF.

This chain connects TRBV5-4 to TRBJ1-1; D is ambiguous. Germline V gene sequence: CDR1 SGHNT, CDR2 YYREEE (reference sequence). The CDR3 covers 13 residues. The germline V and J ends were trimmed by 0 bases and 8 bases, with 11 bases remaining between them. The CDR3 nucleotides read TGTGCCAGCAGCTTGGCCGGAGGGCAGGAAGCTTTCTTT. This translates into CASSLAGGQEAFF.

This clone was counted only a few times. This chain uses TRBV7-8 with TRBJ1-2; 7 bases are a match to TRBD1. Germline lookup yields CDR1 SGHVS and CDR2 FQNEAQ. The CDR3 loop spans 13 amino acids. The V segment lost 4 bases and the J segment 8 bases; nucleotides outside the gene matches: 7. The CDR3 spells CASSSARGHGYTF. CDR3 nucleotides: TGTGCCAGCAGCTCGGCAAGGGGGCACGGCTACACCTTC. The entire variable domain, with the rest obtained from reference TRBV7-8 and TRBJ1-2, is as follows: GAGVSQSPRYKVAKRGQDVALRCDPISGHVSLFWYQQALGQGPEFLTYFQNEAQLDKSGLPSDRFFAERPEGSVSTLKIQRTQQEDSAVYLCASSSARGHGYTFGSGTRLTVV.

This clone was seen a handful of times. The V call is TRBV4-1, the J call TRBJ1-5; TRBD1 matches at 7 bases. This CDR3 is 17 amino acids long. CDR1 is MGHRA, CDR2 YSYEKL, per germline. J lost 0 bases, V lost 3 bases, and 8 bases had no gene match. The CDR3 DNA is TGCGCCAGCAGCCAGGAGGGGACAGCCTATAGCAATCAGCCCCAGCATTTT. It translates to CASSQEGTAYSNQPQHF.

This clone was recorded a few times. This sequence joins TRBV14 and TRBJ2-7, with a tentative D call TRBD1 (7 bases). Germline CDR1 reads SGHDN; CDR2 reads FVKESK. V was cut by 4 bases and J by 3 bases, with 16 bases left in between. This CDR3 contains 15 residues. The CDR3 loop reads CASSRRDSIYYEQYF. For the CDR3, the DNA is TGTGCCAGCAGCCGGCGGGACAGCATATACTACGAGCAGTACTTC.

This clone appeared a few times. The chain couples TRBV29-1 to TRBJ1-1; no clear D gene. There are 11 residues in the CDR3. Trimming cost V 7 bases and J 7 bases, with 13 bases left between them. The germline CDR1 and CDR2 sequences are SQVTM and ANQGSEA. The CDR3 nucleotides are TGCAGCGGCGCGTCGGGTGTTGAAGCTTTCTTT. Translation: CSGASGVEAFF.

At least ten counts were recorded for this clone. This chain connects TRBV7-9 to TRBJ1-3; TRBD1 might be the D (6 bases). The V end was cut by 3 bases, the J end by 0 bases, with 9 bases between. The CDR3 contains 15 residues. The germline gives CDR1 SEHNR, CDR2 FQNEAQ (reference sequence). CDR3 loop: CASSLQGISGNTIYF. CDR3 bases: TGTGCCAGCAGCTTGCAGGGGATCTCTGGAAACACCATATATTTT. The full variable domain, its missing parts supplied by reference TRBV7-9 and TRBJ1-3, is DTGVSQNPRHKITKRGQNVTFRCDPISEHNRLYWYRQTLGQGPEFLTYFQNEAQLEKSRLLSDRFSAERPKGSFSTLEIQRTEQGDSAMYLCASSLQGISGNTIYFGEGSWLTVV.

A word on this clone: The sample holds other DNA sequences that translate to the same CDR3. V usage is TRBV7-2 and J usage is TRBJ2-5; D is unclear. V lost 2 bases to trimming and J lost 4 bases, with 8 bases between them. This CDR3 has 13 amino acids. CDR1 is SGHTA and CDR2 is FQGNSA in the germline V gene. The CDR3 nucleotides are TGTGCCAGCAGCTTAAGTCCGGGAGAGACCCAGTACTTC. Translation gives CASSLSPGETQYF.

The sample holds a few counts of this clone. The V call is TRBV6-5, the J call TRBJ2-1; the D gene is possibly TRBD2 (6 bases). Germline lookup yields CDR1 MNHEY and CDR2 SVGAGI. Trimming took off 4 bases at V and 6 bases at J, with 19 bases between the two ends. The CDR3 loop spans 16 amino acids. The CDR3, as DNA: TGTGCCAGCAGTTGGTCCGTCCCGGCCGGGGGCAATGAGCAGTTCTTC. As protein: CASSWSVPAGGNEQFF.

This clone occurred a few times. V usage is TRBV28 and J usage is TRBJ2-1, with 7 bases fitting TRBD2. The CDR3 runs 15 residues. V lost 7 bases to trimming and J lost 0 bases; unmatched junction nucleotides: 6. Germline CDR1 reads MDHEN; CDR2 reads SYDVKM. CDR3 in DNA: TGTGCCAGCACCGAAGGCGGGGGCTCCTACAATGAGCAGTTCTTC. Encoded protein: CASTEGGGSYNEQFF.

The sample holds a few counts of this clone. The chain recombines TRBV30 with TRBJ2-1; tentatively, D is TRBD1 (6 bases). The CDR3 loop spans 11 amino acids. Per the germline V gene, CDR1 is GTSNPN and CDR2 is SVGIG (reference sequence). V was pared by 0 bases and J by 15 bases, with 12 bases between. The CDR3 here is CAWSVLDSPFF. DNA of the CDR3: TGTGCCTGGAGTGTACTGGACAGCCCGTTCTTC.

The chain carries TRBV5-1 and TRBJ1-6; D call uncertain. Looked up from germline, CDR1 is SGHRS and CDR2 is YFSETQ. V lost 0 bases, J lost 10 bases, and 11 bases lay in between. This CDR3 contains 14 residues. CDR3 residues: CASSLESAESPLHF. The CDR3 DNA reads as TGCGCCAGCAGCTTGGAGTCGGCGGAGTCACCCCTCCACTTT.